One and the same sample provided the 5 T cell receptor beta chains below, sequenced in a study of T cell repertoires in cytomegalovirus infection. No antigens are known for them. TCRdb redid the calling of the reads with MiXCR, one entry per CDR3 protein. Here the sample spans around 750,000 distinct CDR3 sequences, 32% being singletons. This specimen consisted of cultured CD8+ T cells from PBMCs, obtained from culture after CMV antigen stimulation. The source of these receptors is a human donor in good health (CMV status not recorded). Some clones in this sample may be carry-over from other donors' samples.

The chain links TRBV4-2 to TRBJ2-7, with unresolved D. Germline loops: CDR1 LGHNA, CDR2 YNFKEQ. Trimming cost V 0 bases and J 4 bases, with 10 bases left between them. This CDR3 contains 14 residues. CDR3 region: CASSQDVSVYEQYF. Here the CDR3 DNA reads TGTGCCAGCAGCCAAGATGTCAGCGTTTACGAGCAGTACTTC.

This clonotype was detected only once. The V call is TRBV5-1, the J call TRBJ1-1; 7 nucleotides align to TRBD1. Germline CDR1 SGHRS, CDR2 YFSETQ. V dropped 4 bases and J dropped 6; count of bases not matched to a gene: 12. This CDR3 contains 15 residues. The CDR3 loop is CASSQPQGPYPEAFF. The CDR3 DNA reads TGCGCCAGCAGCCAACCACAGGGGCCCTACCCTGAAGCTTTCTTT.

The chain joins TRBV11-2 to TRBJ1-6; a weak D match, TRBD1 (6 bases). This CDR3 is 14 amino acids long. Trimming stripped 1 base from V and 10 bases from J, with 11 bases between. The germline V gene has CDR1 SGHAT and CDR2 FQNNGV. CDR3 coding DNA: TGTGCCAGCAGCTTAGTTACGAGGGGGTCACCCCTCCACTTT. The encoded protein is CASSLVTRGSPLHF.

This clonotype has more than one count but fewer than ten. The chain carries TRBV15 and TRBJ2-3, with 9 bases aligning to TRBD2. The CDR3 covers 14 residues. Germline V gives CDR1 LNHNV, CDR2 YYDKDF (reference sequence). With V trimmed by 4 bases and J by 2 bases, 1 base remained unmatched. The DNA for the CDR3 is TGTGCCACCAGCAAGCGGGGGGACACAGATACGCAGTATTTT. Translated, it gives CATSKRGDTDTQYF.

The sample holds a few counts of this clonotype. The chain carries TRBV6-2 or TRBV6-3 and TRBJ2-5; TRBD2 is a possible D gene (6 bases). Germline CDR1 and CDR2: MNHEY and SVGEGT. The germline V and J ends were trimmed by 3 bases and 4 bases, with 21 bases remaining between them. This CDR3 is built from 17 residues. The CDR3 DNA follows: TGTGCCAGCAGTTATCTAGCGTCGAAACGCACGGGAGAGACCCAGTACTTC. It is translated as CASSYLASKRTGETQYF.